This T cell receptor (beta chain) was sequenced in a study of vaccination and CD4 T cells after COVID-19. The germline CDR1 and CDR2 sequences are SGHTA and FQGNSA. The CDR3 consists of 14 residues. The ends were cut back, 5 bases at V and 0 bases at J, with 10 bases in the middle. With the Oncomine TCR Beta short-read assay, DNA from cultured CD4+ T cells was sequenced. TCRdb called the PCR reads again in MiXCR, with one record for every CDR3 protein. Here the sample spans around 15,000 distinct CDR3 sequences, around 52% being singletons. With regard to this clonotype: As yet, its antigen is unknown.

The treatment denotes: approximately nine-day PBMC culture with coronavirus spike peptide pools or control peptides (ViraFEST assay). This receptor was identified in a human donor who had recovered from COVID-19. The chain employs TRBV7-2 and TRBJ1-1, with no clear D. Sequenced material: CD4+ T cells from blood, cultured in vitro, taken before SARS-CoV-2 vaccination. CDR3 bases: TGTGCCAGCAGCACCGCCGGGGTGAACACTGAAGCTTTCTTT. As protein: CASSTAGVNTEAFF.